The T cell receptor beta chain under discussion was sequenced for a study of cytomegalovirus exposure and HLA in healthy donors. The wider study: The 110 or so validation repertoires used the same platform as the 666 first-cohort repertoires, a later analysis reported. General observations from the study: Rarity held for most TCR sequences, but there were some public TCRs that occurred in many donors.

The CDR3 runs 16 residues. CDR1 SGHRS and CDR2 YFSETQ come from the germline V gene. Deletions cut 7 bases from V and 4 bases from J, with 20 bases between. The table came from immunoSEQ multiplex PCR; TCRdb's copy has only in-frame clones and leaves some out. Altogether around 250,000 clones are present, nearly 90% being singletons, with the ten largest covering 0.37%. The donors were members of the validation cohort, which comprised about 120 subjects and was separate from the first cohort of 666 subjects. Details on this clone: Its antigen remains unidentified.

The sequenced sample was PBMCs. V is TRBV5-1 and J is TRBJ2-2, with a tentative D call TRBD2 (6 bases). This clonotype originated in a woman under 30 in good health and CMV-seronegative. The CDR3 loop reads CASGLQTSRFTGELFF. As DNA, the CDR3 is TGCGCCAGCGGCCTACAGACTAGTAGATTCACCGGGGAGCTGTTTTTT.